These T cell receptor beta chains were read from a single sample in a study of blood T cell repertoires in COVID-19. Sequenced by immunoSEQ multiplex PCR; TCRdb stores in-frame clones only, minus some. This repertoire shows 100,000 or so clones, approximately 92% found once; its top ten account for around 6%. Sequencing was carried out using peripheral blood. The receptors originated from a middle-aged man with active COVID-19. Each CDR3 is given with its conserved first and last residue. The order of the fields is V gene, J gene, D gene, CDR3 protein, CDR3 DNA. A D gene is named only where the DNA matches it firmly.

>TRBV27|TRBJ2-1|TRBD1
CASSLSGQGANNEQFF
TGTGCCAGCAGTTTATCGGGACAGGGGGCAAACAATGAGCAGTTCTTC
>TRBV28|TRBJ2-1|NA
CASSSAGATLYNEQFF
TGTGCCAGCAGTTCAGCAGGGGCAACCCTTTACAATGAGCAGTTCTTC
>TRBV3-1/TRBV3-2|TRBJ2-2|NA
CASSLGYKEELFF
TGTGCCAGCAGCCTCGGTTATAAAGAGGAGCTGTTTTTT
>TRBV20-1|TRBJ2-7|TRBD2
CSASLPGLRMEYF
TGCAGTGCTAGTCTGCCGGGACTACGAATGGAGTACTTC
>TRBV9|TRBJ2-1|TRBD2
CASSVSAGVGNEQFF
TGTGCCAGCAGCGTTTCCGCGGGAGTTGGGAATGAGCAGTTCTTC
>TRBV24-1|TRBJ1-1|TRBD1
CATRSGTGDAFF
TGTGCCACCAGGTCAGGGACAGGGGATGCTTTCTTT
>TRBV5-1|TRBJ1-4|NA
CASSRGENEKLFF
TGCGCCAGCAGCCGGGGGGAAAATGAAAAACTGTTTTTT
>TRBV3-1/TRBV3-2|TRBJ1-3|TRBD1
CASSTRTGSGNTIYF
TGTGCCAGCAGCACCCGGACAGGGAGTGGAAACACCATATATTTT
>TRBV19|TRBJ2-1|TRBD1
CASRLGTGIYNEQFF
TGTGCCAGTAGGCTCGGGACAGGAATCTACAATGAGCAGTTCTTC
>TRBV3-1/TRBV3-2|TRBJ1-3|NA
CASSREGLLSGNTIYF
TGTGCCAGCAGCCGAGAGGGGCTCCTCTCTGGAAACACCATATATTTT
>TRBV12-5|TRBJ2-2|NA
CASGSIPIPGELFF
TGTGCTAGTGGTTCAATCCCAATTCCCGGGGAGCTGTTTTTT
>TRBV2|TRBJ1-1|NA
CATLRSGLLAFF
TGTGCCACCCTACGGTCCGGGTTATTGGCTTTCTTT
>TRBV5-4|TRBJ2-3|NA
CASSLRDTQYF
TGTGCCAGCAGCCTGAGAGATACGCAGTATTTT